Described below is a single T cell receptor (beta chain) sequence and its context. Its antigen is unknown. Other nucleotide sequences from this sample produce the same CDR3. This CDR3 region has 12 residues. V was clipped by 2 bases and J by 3 bases, with 5 bases between them. Germline V CDR1 and CDR2: SNHLY, FYNNEI. The PCR was carried out with 60 Vbeta primers and 13 Jbeta primers. Here immunoSEQ multiplex PCR was the method, and the copy in TCRdb shows in-frame clones only, minus some. The table records 150,000 to 200,000 clones, 77% of them present only once. The sample is drawn from a study of cytomegalovirus exposure and HLA in healthy donors. Study-level findings and limits: Later on, a genetic analysis was performed. It linked a missense variant in DCLRE1C with V- and J-gene trimming of TCR beta. Exclusion as indistinguishable affected some V segments, including TRBV6-2 and TRBV6-3.

This receptor was identified in a woman aged 25 to 39 in good health and CMV-seronegative. Sample: PBMCs. V and J are TRBV2 and TRBJ2-7; D not certain. Here the CDR3 DNA reads TGTGCCAGCAGTGAAAGCGTCTACGAGCAGTACTTC. Its protein is CASSESVYEQYF.